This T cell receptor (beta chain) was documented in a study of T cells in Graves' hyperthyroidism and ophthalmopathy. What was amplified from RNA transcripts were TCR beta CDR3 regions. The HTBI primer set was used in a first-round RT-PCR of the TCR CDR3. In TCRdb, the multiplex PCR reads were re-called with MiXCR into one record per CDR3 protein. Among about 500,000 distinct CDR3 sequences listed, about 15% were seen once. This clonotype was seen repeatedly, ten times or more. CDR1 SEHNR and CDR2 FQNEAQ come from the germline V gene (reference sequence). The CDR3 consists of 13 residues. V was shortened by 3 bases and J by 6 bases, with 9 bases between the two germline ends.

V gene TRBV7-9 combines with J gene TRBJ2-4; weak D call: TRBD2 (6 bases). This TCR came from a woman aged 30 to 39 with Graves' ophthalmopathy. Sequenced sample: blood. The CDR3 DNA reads TGTGCCAGCAGCTTGGAGGGCTTAAACATTCAGTACTTC. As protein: CASSLEGLNIQYF.